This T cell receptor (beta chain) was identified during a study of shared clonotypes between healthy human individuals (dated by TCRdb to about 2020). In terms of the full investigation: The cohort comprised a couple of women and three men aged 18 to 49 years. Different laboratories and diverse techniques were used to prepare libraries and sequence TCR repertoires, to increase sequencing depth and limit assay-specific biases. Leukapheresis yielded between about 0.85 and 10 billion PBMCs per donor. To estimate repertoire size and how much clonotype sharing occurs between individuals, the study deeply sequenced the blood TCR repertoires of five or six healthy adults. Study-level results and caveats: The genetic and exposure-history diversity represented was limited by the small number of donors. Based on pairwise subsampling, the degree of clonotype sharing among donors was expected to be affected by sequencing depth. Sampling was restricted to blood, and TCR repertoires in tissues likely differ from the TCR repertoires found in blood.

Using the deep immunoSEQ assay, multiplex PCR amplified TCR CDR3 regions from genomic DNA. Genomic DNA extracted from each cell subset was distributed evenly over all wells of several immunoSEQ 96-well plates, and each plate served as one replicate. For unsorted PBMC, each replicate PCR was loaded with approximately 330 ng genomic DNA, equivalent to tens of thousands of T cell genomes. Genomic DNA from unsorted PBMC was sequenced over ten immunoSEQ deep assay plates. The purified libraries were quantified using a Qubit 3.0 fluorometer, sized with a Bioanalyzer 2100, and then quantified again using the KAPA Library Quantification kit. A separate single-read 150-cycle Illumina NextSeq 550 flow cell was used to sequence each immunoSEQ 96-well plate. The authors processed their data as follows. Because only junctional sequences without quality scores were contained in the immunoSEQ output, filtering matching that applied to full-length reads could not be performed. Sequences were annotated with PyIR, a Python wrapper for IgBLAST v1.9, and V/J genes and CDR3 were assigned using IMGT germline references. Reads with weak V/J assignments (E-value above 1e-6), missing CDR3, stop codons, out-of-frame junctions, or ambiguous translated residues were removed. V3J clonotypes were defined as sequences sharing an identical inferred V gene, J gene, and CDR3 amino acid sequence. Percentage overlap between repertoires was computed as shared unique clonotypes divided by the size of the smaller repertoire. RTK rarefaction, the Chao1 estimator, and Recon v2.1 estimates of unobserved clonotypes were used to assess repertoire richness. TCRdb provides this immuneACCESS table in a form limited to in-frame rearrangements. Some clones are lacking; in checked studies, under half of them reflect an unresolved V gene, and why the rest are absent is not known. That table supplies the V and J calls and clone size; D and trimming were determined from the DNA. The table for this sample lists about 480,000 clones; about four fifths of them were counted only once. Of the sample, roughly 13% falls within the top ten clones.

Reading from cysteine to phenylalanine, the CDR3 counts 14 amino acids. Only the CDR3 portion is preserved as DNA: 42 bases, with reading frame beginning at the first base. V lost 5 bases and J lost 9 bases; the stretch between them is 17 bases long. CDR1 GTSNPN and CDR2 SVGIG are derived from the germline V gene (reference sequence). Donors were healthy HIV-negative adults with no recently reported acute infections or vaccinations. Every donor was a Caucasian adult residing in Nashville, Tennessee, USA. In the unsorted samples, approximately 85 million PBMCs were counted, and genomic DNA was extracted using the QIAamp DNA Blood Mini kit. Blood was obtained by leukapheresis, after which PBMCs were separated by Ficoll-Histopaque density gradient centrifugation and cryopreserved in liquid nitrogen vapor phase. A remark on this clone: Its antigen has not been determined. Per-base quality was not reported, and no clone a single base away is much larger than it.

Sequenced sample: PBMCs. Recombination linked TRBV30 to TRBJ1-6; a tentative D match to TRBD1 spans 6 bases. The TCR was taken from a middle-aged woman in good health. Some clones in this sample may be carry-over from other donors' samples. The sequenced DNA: TGTGCCTGGGAGACCGGGACAAAGGCTTCACCCCTCCACTTT. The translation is CAWETGTKASPLHF.